Included here is one T cell receptor beta chain sequence, with context. This sample was taken from a study of technical replicates of blood from four donors. Here immunoSEQ multiplex PCR was the method, and the copy in TCRdb shows in-frame clones only, minus some. There are 80,000 or so clones in the sample; about 94% occur only once, and roughly 0.37% lies in the top ten. The sequence was obtained from a human donor in good health. Sequenced sample: T cells isolated from PBMCs.

The CDR3 loop reads CASSSGTRGISYNEQFF. CDR3 nucleotide sequence: TGTGCCAGCAGCTCAGGTACCCGCGGGATATCCTACAATGAGCAGTTCTTC. This chain joins TRBV7-9 and TRBJ2-1, with TRBD2 as a possible D gene (6 bases). Germline values: CDR1 SEHNR, CDR2 FQNEAQ (reference sequence). V was shortened by 4 bases and J by 1 base, with 17 bases between the two germline ends. This CDR3 has 17 residues.